A selection of T cell receptor beta chains follows, all from one sample in a study of T cells in Graves' hyperthyroidism and ophthalmopathy. TCRdb re-analysed the multiplex PCR reads in MiXCR, keeping a single row per CDR3 protein. The top ten hold around 11% of the sample, which has hundreds of thousands of distinct CDR3 sequences, approximately 25% seen once. Sequencing used blood. These receptors originate from a woman aged 25-40 years with Graves' ophthalmopathy. Each CDR3 is given with its conserved first and last residue. Each record gives: clone size, V gene, J gene, D gene, CDR3 DNA, CDR3 protein. The D gene is left open where the match is weak. Where a row states a size, it is once, few, many or the class of an expanded clone; other rows omit it.

abundance: NA
v_gene: TRBV6-2/TRBV6-3
j_gene: TRBJ1-5
d_gene: NA
CDR3nt: TGTGCCAGCAGCCAGACAGCGAGACATCAGCCCCAGCATTTT
CDR3aa: CASSQTARHQPQHF

abundance: many
v_gene: TRBV15
j_gene: TRBJ2-7
d_gene: NA
CDR3nt: TGTGCCACCAGCACTGGACAGTCACCACACTACGAGCAGTACTTC
CDR3aa: CATSTGQSPHYEQYF

abundance: many
v_gene: TRBV30
j_gene: TRBJ2-5
d_gene: NA
CDR3nt: TGTGCCTGGAGTTACAGGGAAGAGACCCAGTACTTC
CDR3aa: CAWSYREETQYF

abundance: many
v_gene: TRBV7-8
j_gene: TRBJ1-1
d_gene: TRBD1
CDR3nt: TGTGCCAGCAGCTTAGTAGACAGGGGGAACACTGAAGCTTTCTTT
CDR3aa: CASSLVDRGNTEAFF

abundance: many
v_gene: TRBV6-5
j_gene: TRBJ1-1
d_gene: NA
CDR3nt: TGTGCCAGCAGTTACCTTCGGGATAACACTGAAGCTTTCTTT
CDR3aa: CASSYLRDNTEAFF

abundance: many
v_gene: TRBV6-2/TRBV6-3
j_gene: TRBJ1-1
d_gene: TRBD1
CDR3nt: TGTGCCAGCAGTTACTCCTCTCTGGAGGGGGCTACAGAAGCTTTCTTT
CDR3aa: CASSYSSLEGATEAFF

abundance: many
v_gene: TRBV27
j_gene: TRBJ1-1
d_gene: NA
CDR3nt: TGTGCCAGCAGTAAACTGGAGGGACACCCTAACACTGAAGCTTTCTTT
CDR3aa: CASSKLEGHPNTEAFF

abundance: many
v_gene: TRBV6-2/TRBV6-3
j_gene: TRBJ1-2
d_gene: NA
CDR3nt: TGTGCCAGCACAAGTACAGGAGGTCTTCAAGGAGGCTACACCTTC
CDR3aa: CASTSTGGLQGGYTF

abundance: many
v_gene: TRBV20-1
j_gene: TRBJ1-1
d_gene: TRBD1
CDR3nt: TGCAGTGCTAGACACCGGGACAGGAACACTGAAGCTTTCTTT
CDR3aa: CSARHRDRNTEAFF

abundance: NA
v_gene: TRBV19
j_gene: TRBJ1-5
d_gene: NA
CDR3nt: TGTGCCAGTAGTGACCGGGACATGAGGAATCAGCCCCAGCATTTT
CDR3aa: CASSDRDMRNQPQHF

abundance: many
v_gene: TRBV29-1
j_gene: TRBJ1-2
d_gene: NA
CDR3nt: TGCAGCGTTGCGATTCCGGGCTACACCTTC
CDR3aa: CSVAIPGYTF

abundance: few
v_gene: TRBV12-3/TRBV12-4
j_gene: TRBJ2-5
d_gene: TRBD2
CDR3nt: TGTGCCAGCAGACTTACTAGCGAAGAGACCCAGTACTTC
CDR3aa: CASRLTSEETQYF

abundance: once
v_gene: TRBV19
j_gene: TRBJ1-2
d_gene: NA
CDR3nt: TGTGCCAGTAGTAAGACGTATGGCTACACCTTC
CDR3aa: CASSKTYGYTF

abundance: many
v_gene: TRBV5-1
j_gene: TRBJ1-2
d_gene: NA
CDR3nt: TGCGCCAGCAGCTCGGCAGGGCGGTATGGCTACACCTTC
CDR3aa: CASSSAGRYGYTF

abundance: NA
v_gene: TRBV4-1
j_gene: TRBJ1-5
d_gene: TRBD1
CDR3nt: TGCGCCAGCAGCCAAGCGACAGGGTGGGATCAGCCCCAGCATTTT
CDR3aa: CASSQATGWDQPQHF

abundance: many
v_gene: TRBV7-8
j_gene: TRBJ2-7
d_gene: NA
CDR3nt: TGTGCCAGCAGCCCTCGGACTGCGTACGAGCAGTACTTC
CDR3aa: CASSPRTAYEQYF

abundance: NA
v_gene: TRBV5-1
j_gene: TRBJ2-4
d_gene: NA
CDR3nt: TGCGCCAGCAGCTTGGAGGGGAACGGCAAAAACATTCAGTACTTC
CDR3aa: CASSLEGNGKNIQYF

abundance: few
v_gene: TRBV7-8
j_gene: TRBJ1-1
d_gene: NA
CDR3nt: TGTGCCAGCAGCTTAGAGCAGCCGACGATGAACACTGAAGCTTTCTTT
CDR3aa: CASSLEQPTMNTEAFF

abundance: many
v_gene: TRBV29-1
j_gene: TRBJ1-1
d_gene: TRBD1
CDR3nt: TGCAGCGTTGAAAAAGGCGGGACAGGCCTCGGGGAAGCTTTCTTT
CDR3aa: CSVEKGGTGLGEAFF

abundance: once
v_gene: TRBV6-1
j_gene: TRBJ2-7
d_gene: TRBD1
CDR3nt: TGTGCCAGCAGGTTCGGACAGGGCAACTCCTACGAGCAGTACTTC
CDR3aa: CASRFGQGNSYEQYF

abundance: NA
v_gene: TRBV9
j_gene: TRBJ2-7
d_gene: NA
CDR3nt: TGTGCCAGCAGCGTAGCCCCTGACAGTTACGAGCAGTACTTC
CDR3aa: CASSVAPDSYEQYF

abundance: few
v_gene: TRBV6-5
j_gene: TRBJ1-2
d_gene: NA
CDR3nt: TGTGCCAGCAGTTACCTCACAAGGGCAGATAACTATGGCTACACCTTC
CDR3aa: CASSYLTRADNYGYTF

abundance: many
v_gene: TRBV7-2
j_gene: TRBJ1-1
d_gene: NA
CDR3nt: TGTGCCGGCAGCGGATTCATTTCATTAGACACTGAAGCTTTCTTT
CDR3aa: CAGSGFISLDTEAFF

abundance: once
v_gene: TRBV10-1
j_gene: TRBJ2-7
d_gene: NA
CDR3nt: TGCGCCAGCAGTGGGCAGGGCGGTGACGAGCAGCACTTC
CDR3aa: CASSGQGGDEQHF

abundance: many
v_gene: TRBV6-5
j_gene: TRBJ1-6
d_gene: NA
CDR3nt: TGTGCCAGCAGCAACTCAGGGACGGAATCACCCCTCCACTTT
CDR3aa: CASSNSGTESPLHF

abundance: few
v_gene: TRBV3-1
j_gene: TRBJ1-2
d_gene: NA
CDR3nt: TGTGCCAGCAGCCAAGTCATCGGGGGCGCCTATGGCTACACCTTC
CDR3aa: CASSQVIGGAYGYTF

abundance: NA
v_gene: TRBV15
j_gene: TRBJ1-2
d_gene: TRBD1
CDR3nt: TGTGCCACCAGCAGAGATATGGGGACAGGGTCTAACTATGGCTACACCTTC
CDR3aa: CATSRDMGTGSNYGYTF

abundance: NA
v_gene: TRBV20-1
j_gene: TRBJ1-1
d_gene: NA
CDR3nt: TGCAGTGCTATAGACGAAGGGCTTTCGGTGCGCGCTTTCTTT
CDR3aa: CSAIDEGLSVRAFF

abundance: NA
v_gene: TRBV12-3/TRBV12-4
j_gene: TRBJ1-2
d_gene: NA
CDR3nt: TGTGCCAGCAGTTTCATGGGAGGAGGGTTTAAAGATGGCTACACCTTC
CDR3aa: CASSFMGGGFKDGYTF

abundance: NA
v_gene: TRBV2
j_gene: TRBJ2-5
d_gene: NA
CDR3nt: TGTGCCAGCAGTGAAGTGGGTATCGGTGAGACCCAGTACTTC
CDR3aa: CASSEVGIGETQYF

abundance: NA
v_gene: TRBV15
j_gene: TRBJ2-7
d_gene: NA
CDR3nt: TGTGCCACCAGCAGAGATCGGTCTACCCGCCACGAGCAGTACTTC
CDR3aa: CATSRDRSTRHEQYF

abundance: many
v_gene: TRBV12-5
j_gene: TRBJ2-5
d_gene: NA
CDR3nt: TGTGCTAGTGCCCTCTCAGGGGAGACCCAGTACTTC
CDR3aa: CASALSGETQYF

abundance: many
v_gene: TRBV6-5
j_gene: TRBJ1-2
d_gene: TRBD1
CDR3nt: TGTGCCAGCAGTTACGATCTTGGACAGGGGGCTTGGAGCTACACCTTC
CDR3aa: CASSYDLGQGAWSYTF

abundance: NA
v_gene: TRBV28
j_gene: TRBJ2-7
d_gene: NA
CDR3nt: TGTGCCAGCAGATCCCCGGGCGTATTGAGCGAGCAGTACTTC
CDR3aa: CASRSPGVLSEQYF

abundance: many
v_gene: TRBV6-2/TRBV6-3
j_gene: TRBJ1-1
d_gene: NA
CDR3nt: TGTGCCACCGGTCGTTTGACTGAAGCTTTCTTT
CDR3aa: CATGRLTEAFF

abundance: NA
v_gene: TRBV2
j_gene: TRBJ1-2
d_gene: TRBD1
CDR3nt: TGTGCCAGCAGTAATTTTGACAGGGCGTATGGCTACACCTTC
CDR3aa: CASSNFDRAYGYTF

abundance: many
v_gene: TRBV12-3/TRBV12-4
j_gene: TRBJ2-2
d_gene: NA
CDR3nt: TGTGCCAGCAGTTTTTTGGGGACCGGGGAGCTGTTTTTT
CDR3aa: CASSFLGTGELFF

abundance: many
v_gene: TRBV2
j_gene: TRBJ2-5
d_gene: NA
CDR3nt: TGTGCCAGCTGCGGACAGAAAGAAGAGACCCAGTACTTC
CDR3aa: CASCGQKEETQYF

abundance: many
v_gene: TRBV12-3/TRBV12-4
j_gene: TRBJ2-6
d_gene: NA
CDR3nt: TGTGCCAGCAGTTTAAGATTGCACGTCTCTGGGGCCAACGTCCTGACTTTC
CDR3aa: CASSLRLHVSGANVLTF

abundance: NA
v_gene: TRBV5-1
j_gene: TRBJ1-2
d_gene: TRBD1
CDR3nt: TGCGCCAGCAGCTCGACGGGACAGGGGATAGGAGGCTACACCTTC
CDR3aa: CASSSTGQGIGGYTF

abundance: NA
v_gene: TRBV20-1
j_gene: TRBJ1-1
d_gene: NA
CDR3nt: TGCAGTGCCCCCACCTTAAAGGCTGAAGCTTTCTTT
CDR3aa: CSAPTLKAEAFF

abundance: many
v_gene: TRBV18
j_gene: TRBJ2-4
d_gene: TRBD1
CDR3nt: TGTGCCAGCTCACCATCGGGACAGGAAAAAAACATTCAGTACTTC
CDR3aa: CASSPSGQEKNIQYF

abundance: many
v_gene: TRBV20-1
j_gene: TRBJ1-1
d_gene: NA
CDR3nt: TGCAGTGGTCCGAGGAACACTGAAGCTTTCTTT
CDR3aa: CSGPRNTEAFF

abundance: many
v_gene: TRBV30
j_gene: TRBJ1-2
d_gene: NA
CDR3nt: TGTGCCTGCGCCTTCGGACGGTATGGCTACACCTTC
CDR3aa: CACAFGRYGYTF

abundance: NA
v_gene: TRBV19
j_gene: TRBJ1-3
d_gene: NA
CDR3nt: TGTGCCAGTAGTTTACCGACAGGCCTGAGCTCTGGAAACACCATATATTTT
CDR3aa: CASSLPTGLSSGNTIYF

abundance: many
v_gene: TRBV7-9
j_gene: TRBJ1-1
d_gene: NA
CDR3nt: TGTGCCAGCCGCCTGAGCGACACTGAAGCTTTCTTT
CDR3aa: CASRLSDTEAFF

abundance: many
v_gene: TRBV12-3/TRBV12-4
j_gene: TRBJ1-1
d_gene: NA
CDR3nt: TGTGCCAGCAGTTTAAATCAGGGCGCTGAAGCTTTCTTT
CDR3aa: CASSLNQGAEAFF

abundance: many
v_gene: TRBV12-3/TRBV12-4
j_gene: TRBJ2-7
d_gene: TRBD1
CDR3nt: TGTGCCAGCAGGGGGACAGGGGCTACGTACGAGCAGTACTTC
CDR3aa: CASRGTGATYEQYF

abundance: many
v_gene: TRBV6-5
j_gene: TRBJ2-7
d_gene: TRBD1
CDR3nt: TGTGCCAGCAGGGCCCCGGGACAGGGTAAACACGAGCAGTACTTC
CDR3aa: CASRAPGQGKHEQYF

abundance: NA
v_gene: TRBV10-3
j_gene: TRBJ1-3
d_gene: NA
CDR3nt: TGTGCCATCAGTGATATAGGCTCTGGAAACACCATATATTTT
CDR3aa: CAISDIGSGNTIYF

abundance: NA
v_gene: TRBV6-5
j_gene: TRBJ2-7
d_gene: TRBD1
CDR3nt: TGTGCCAGCAGTTCCATAAGGACAGGGGACTACGAGCAGTACTTC
CDR3aa: CASSSIRTGDYEQYF

abundance: NA
v_gene: TRBV25-1
j_gene: TRBJ2-7
d_gene: NA
CDR3nt: TGTGCCAGCAGTGCAAAAGGGGCCGAGCAGTACTTC
CDR3aa: CASSAKGAEQYF

abundance: many
v_gene: TRBV3-1
j_gene: TRBJ1-2
d_gene: TRBD1
CDR3nt: TGTGCCAGCATGGGGGCAGGGGGTAACTATGGCTACACCTTC
CDR3aa: CASMGAGGNYGYTF

abundance: few
v_gene: TRBV28
j_gene: TRBJ2-4
d_gene: NA
CDR3nt: TGTGCCAGCATCTCATCTCGCAGCAAAAACATTCAGTACTTC
CDR3aa: CASISSRSKNIQYF

abundance: NA
v_gene: TRBV20-1
j_gene: TRBJ2-3
d_gene: TRBD2
CDR3nt: TGCAGTGCTAGCCGGCTAGCGGGGGGGCGTGATACGCAGTATTTT
CDR3aa: CSASRLAGGRDTQYF

abundance: NA
v_gene: TRBV4-1
j_gene: TRBJ1-5
d_gene: NA
CDR3nt: TGCGCCAGCAGCCTTTACACGAATCAGCCCCAGCATTTT
CDR3aa: CASSLYTNQPQHF

abundance: NA
v_gene: TRBV19
j_gene: TRBJ1-5
d_gene: NA
CDR3nt: TGTGCCAGTAGTATGGGCCCTACGGGGAATCAGCCCCAGCATTTT
CDR3aa: CASSMGPTGNQPQHF

abundance: many
v_gene: TRBV7-3
j_gene: TRBJ1-6
d_gene: TRBD1
CDR3nt: TGTGCCAGCAGCCGGGACAGCAATTCACCCCTCCACTTT
CDR3aa: CASSRDSNSPLHF

abundance: many
v_gene: TRBV20-1
j_gene: TRBJ2-5
d_gene: TRBD2
CDR3nt: TGCAGTGCTAGAGACCCTAGCGGGGGGGCCATCGAGACCCAGTACTTC
CDR3aa: CSARDPSGGAIETQYF